A selection of T cell receptor beta chains follows, all from one sample in a study of a mutant IDH1 vaccine in newly diagnosed glioma. TCRdb's table, derived via immunoSEQ multiplex PCR, lists solely in-frame clones and lacks some. The repertoire holds tens of thousands of clones, with around 78% as singletons. Their specific antigens are unknown. The sequencing here drew on PBMCs, taken from a glioma patient whose treatment included an IDH1 peptide vaccine. The receptors originated from a man between 40 and 49 years old with glioma. The CDR3 runs from the conserved cysteine through the conserved F or W. The D gene is left open where the match is weak. Clone size, where shown, is once, few, many, or a class for clones that have expanded.

V gene	D gene	J gene	clone size	CDR3 protein	CDR3 DNA
TRBV1	-	TRBJ2-5	-	CTSSQDRLAEGQETQYF	TGCACCAGCAGCCAAGATCGGCTAGCCGAGGGCCAAGAGACCCAGTACTTC
TRBV2	-	TRBJ1-1	-	CASSAGVNTEAFF	TGTGCCAGCAGTGCGGGGGTGAACACTGAAGCTTTCTTT
TRBV5-6	-	TRBJ1-5	-	CASSLKGQYNQPQHF	TGTGCCAGCAGCTTAAAAGGACAGTACAATCAGCCCCAGCATTTT
TRBV5-6	-	TRBJ1-3	-	CASSLVRTSSGNTIYF	TGTGCCAGCAGCTTGGTACGGACTAGTTCTGGAAACACCATATATTTT
TRBV5-5	-	TRBJ1-2	-	CASSLFLGARVDFGYTF	TGTGCCAGCAGCTTGTTTTTAGGCGCCAGGGTCGATTTTGGCTACACCTTC
TRBV29-1	-	TRBJ1-5	-	CSVGGFNQPQHF	TGCAGCGTTGGGGGCTTCAATCAGCCCCAGCATTTT
TRBV5-6	-	TRBJ2-7	-	CASSPRGKNYEQYF	TGTGCCAGCAGCCCCCGGGGGAAGAACTACGAGCAGTACTTC
TRBV9	TRBD1	TRBJ1-5	-	CASRAPGTVSNQPQHF	TGTGCCAGCAGAGCCCCCGGGACAGTCAGCAATCAGCCCCAGCATTTT
TRBV7-9	-	TRBJ1-2	-	CASSGGNRHYGYTF	TGTGCCAGCAGCGGGGGAAACAGACACTATGGCTACACCTTC
TRBV9	-	TRBJ1-6	-	CASSVGGAGNSPLHF	TGTGCCAGCAGCGTAGGGGGGGCAGGTAATTCACCCCTCCACTTT
TRBV6-5	-	TRBJ1-5	-	CASSYFRDQPQHF	TGTGCCAGCAGTTACTTCCGGGATCAGCCCCAGCATTTT
TRBV7-9	-	TRBJ1-2	few	CASSSEGDGYTF	TGTGCCAGCAGCTCGGAGGGGGATGGCTACACCTTC
TRBV2	-	TRBJ1-5	-	CASSDRLDQPQHF	TGTGCCAGCAGCGACAGGCTCGATCAGCCCCAGCATTTT
TRBV19	-	TRBJ2-7	once	CASSDGGPYEQYF	TGTGCCAGTAGTGACGGGGGTCCCTACGAGCAGTACTTC
TRBV13	-	TRBJ1-4	-	CASSYRRANEKLFF	TGTGCCAGCAGCTACAGACGGGCTAATGAAAAACTGTTTTTT
TRBV5-1	TRBD1	TRBJ1-2	-	CASRNWTGSNYGYTF	TGCGCCAGCAGAAACTGGACAGGGTCAAACTATGGCTACACCTTC
TRBV7-9	-	TRBJ1-4	once	CASSLGPGSNEKLFF	TGTGCCAGCAGCTTAGGTCCAGGGTCTAATGAAAAACTGTTTTTT
TRBV5-1	-	TRBJ1-6	-	CASSRQEQSSYNSPLHF	TGCGCCAGCAGCCGTCAGGAACAGAGCTCCTATAATTCACCCCTCCACTTT
TRBV19	TRBD1	TRBJ1-5	few	CASSGQGGSGNQPQHF	TGTGCCAGTAGTGGACAGGGAGGGTCAGGCAATCAGCCCCAGCATTTT
TRBV7-6	-	TRBJ1-5	-	CASSFGDSNQPQHF	TGTGCCAGCAGCTTCGGGGATAGCAATCAGCCCCAGCATTTT
TRBV6-5	-	TRBJ1-6	-	CASSTHHLRDSPLHF	TGTGCCAGCAGTACCCACCACCTCAGGGATTCACCCCTCCACTTT
TRBV5-4	-	TRBJ2-4	-	CASSFSGTKNIQYF	TGTGCCAGCAGCTTTTCAGGGACCAAAAACATTCAGTACTTC
TRBV7-2	-	TRBJ1-3	few	CASSLALGFSGNTIYF	TGTGCCAGCAGCTTAGCTCTGGGATTCTCTGGAAACACCATATATTTT
TRBV29-1	TRBD1	TRBJ2-5	-	CSGTGGKETQYF	TGCAGCGGGACAGGGGGCAAAGAGACCCAGTACTTC
TRBV6-6	-	TRBJ1-1	-	CASTFGAGYGEAFF	TGTGCCAGCACCTTTGGGGCGGGGTATGGTGAAGCTTTCTTT
TRBV29-1	-	TRBJ2-5	-	CSVGGGTFETQYF	TGCAGCGTTGGGGGTGGGACATTTGAGACCCAGTACTTC
TRBV4-1	TRBD1	TRBJ2-7	once	CASSQRTGPYEQYF	TGCGCCAGCAGCCAGAGGACAGGACCCTACGAGCAGTACTTC
TRBV18	-	TRBJ2-7	-	CASSPPGAPSYEQYF	TGTGCCAGCTCACCACCCGGGGCCCCATCCTACGAGCAGTACTTC
TRBV29-1	TRBD1	TRBJ1-2	-	CSVGVQGLGYTF	TGCAGCGTGGGGGTACAGGGGCTGGGCTACACCTTC
TRBV12-5	-	TRBJ1-2	-	CASGSSLLDGYTF	TGTGCTAGTGGTTCATCGCTTTTGGATGGCTACACCTTC
TRBV10-3	-	TRBJ2-3	once	CAIRAPADTQYF	TGTGCCATCCGGGCCCCGGCAGATACGCAGTATTTT
TRBV19	-	TRBJ1-2	-	CASSIERGLGYTF	TGTGCCAGTAGTATAGAACGGGGGCTTGGCTACACCTTC
TRBV19	-	TRBJ2-7	-	CASSPTGQHEQYF	TGTGCCAGTAGCCCCACGGGACAACACGAGCAGTACTTC
TRBV6-5	-	TRBJ2-7	-	CASSQGPEQYF	TGTGCCAGCAGCCAGGGTCCGGAGCAGTACTTC
TRBV7-6	-	TRBJ1-1	-	CASSPRASGGEAFF	TGTGCCAGCAGCCCCAGGGCTTCGGGGGGGGAGGCTTTCTTT
TRBV5-6	-	TRBJ2-4	-	CASSLNENIQYF	TGTGCCAGCAGCTTGAATGAAAACATTCAGTACTTC
TRBV7-2	TRBD2	TRBJ2-5	-	CASSPSGAQETQYF	TGTGCCAGCAGCCCTAGCGGGGCGCAAGAGACCCAGTACTTC
TRBV2	-	TRBJ2-7	few	CASSTGTSYEQYF	TGTGCCAGCTCCACTGGGACTTCCTACGAGCAGTACTTC
TRBV10-3	-	TRBJ1-2	-	CAITPQQTNYGYTF	TGTGCCATCACCCCTCAACAGACTAACTATGGCTACACCTTC
TRBV2	-	TRBJ2-2	few	CASNEGRSTGELFF	TGTGCCAGCAATGAAGGGCGATCCACCGGGGAGCTGTTTTTT
TRBV10-3	TRBD2	TRBJ2-3	-	CAISVGAGGQDTQYF	TGTGCCATCAGTGTGGGGGCGGGGGGGCAAGATACGCAGTATTTT
TRBV6-5	TRBD1	TRBJ2-1	-	CASSSTGVPYNEQFF	TGTGCCAGCAGCTCAACAGGGGTGCCCTACAATGAGCAGTTCTTC
TRBV27	-	TRBJ1-4	-	CASSREGNNEKLFF	TGTGCCAGCAGCAGAGAGGGTAATAATGAAAAACTGTTTTTT
TRBV30	TRBD1	TRBJ1-5	-	CASPGQSFHSNQPQHF	TGTGCCTCTCCGGGACAGAGTTTTCATAGCAATCAGCCCCAGCATTTT
TRBV2	-	TRBJ1-5	-	CASSYREGQPQHF	TGTGCCAGCAGTTACAGGGAAGGGCAGCCCCAGCATTTT
TRBV2	-	TRBJ1-5	-	CASSGSRVGNQPQHF	TGTGCCAGCAGTGGTAGCCGGGTAGGAAATCAGCCCCAGCATTTT
TRBV14	TRBD2	TRBJ2-5	-	CASSLLSGGGKTQYF	TGTGCCAGCAGCCTCCTTAGCGGGGGGGGAAAGACCCAGTACTTC
TRBV6-5	TRBD1	TRBJ1-2	-	CASSYLGQGNYGYTF	TGTGCCAGCAGTTACTTGGGACAGGGAAACTATGGCTACACCTTC
TRBV18	-	TRBJ1-6	-	CASSPDSQSYNSPLHF	TGTGCCAGCTCACCCGACAGCCAATCTTATAATTCACCCCTCCACTTT
TRBV6-1	-	TRBJ1-4	-	CASTPGPATREKLFF	TGTGCCAGCACCCCGGGACCTGCGACCCGGGAAAAACTGTTTTTT
TRBV5-4	TRBD1	TRBJ1-3	-	CASSSKLQGTGNTIYF	TGTGCCAGCAGCTCTAAATTACAGGGGACTGGAAACACCATATATTTT
TRBV30	-	TRBJ1-6	-	CAWSVEVGPLHF	TGTGCCTGGAGTGTCGAAGTCGGGCCCCTCCACTTT
TRBV4-1	-	TRBJ2-2	few	CASREGGNTGELFF	TGCGCCAGCCGTGAGGGGGGCAACACCGGGGAGCTGTTTTTT
TRBV5-4	-	TRBJ2-5	-	CASSQQETQYF	TGTGCCAGCAGCCAGCAAGAGACCCAGTACTTC
TRBV7-9	-	TRBJ2-1	-	CASSLIHNEQFF	TGTGCCAGCAGCTTAATTCACAATGAGCAGTTCTTC